Included here is one T cell receptor (beta chain) sequence, with context. Its antigen remains unknown. The data derive from a study of siplizumab effects on memory and regulatory T cells. General study findings and limits: Naive T cells were seen as more diverse than memory cells and as major alloresponse contributors.

For every sample, approximately 9 x 10^4 TCR templates were assayed. Assay used: immunoSEQ multiplex PCR; TCRdb lists only in-frame clones, some missing. The table records 50,000 to 70,000 clones, nearly 98% of them present only once. Germline-derived CDR1 and CDR2 are MGHRA and YSYEKL. Trimming took 0 bases from V and 3 from J, leaving 15 bases between them. The CDR3 consists of 17 residues. The genes are TRBV4-1 and TRBJ1-5; a possible D gene is TRBD1 (5 bases). The specimen was naive CD8+ T cells sorted from blood. The origin of this receptor is a human donor in good health. The DNA for the CDR3 is TGCGCCAGCAGCCAAGATTCATCCCCAGGGATCAATCAGCCCCAGCATTTT. Translation: CASSQDSSPGINQPQHF.